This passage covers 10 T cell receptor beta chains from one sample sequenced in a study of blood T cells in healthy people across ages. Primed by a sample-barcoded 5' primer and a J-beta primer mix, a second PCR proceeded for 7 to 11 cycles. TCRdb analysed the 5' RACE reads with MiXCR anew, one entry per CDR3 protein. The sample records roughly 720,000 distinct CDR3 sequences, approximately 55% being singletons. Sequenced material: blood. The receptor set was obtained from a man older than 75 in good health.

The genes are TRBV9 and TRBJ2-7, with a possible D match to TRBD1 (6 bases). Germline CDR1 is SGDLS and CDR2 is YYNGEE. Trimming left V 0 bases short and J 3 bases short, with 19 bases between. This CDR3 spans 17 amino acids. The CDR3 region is CASSVEGRGPLSYEQYF. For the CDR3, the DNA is TGTGCCAGCAGCGTAGAGGGCAGGGGCCCTCTTAGCTACGAGCAGTACTTC.

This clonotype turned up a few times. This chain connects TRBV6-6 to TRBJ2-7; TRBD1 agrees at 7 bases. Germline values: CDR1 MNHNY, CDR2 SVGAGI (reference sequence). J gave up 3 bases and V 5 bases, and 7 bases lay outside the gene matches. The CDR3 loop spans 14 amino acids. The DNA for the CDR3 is TGTGCCAGCAGTATCCGGGACAGCCGCTACGAGCAGTACTTC. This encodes CASSIRDSRYEQYF.

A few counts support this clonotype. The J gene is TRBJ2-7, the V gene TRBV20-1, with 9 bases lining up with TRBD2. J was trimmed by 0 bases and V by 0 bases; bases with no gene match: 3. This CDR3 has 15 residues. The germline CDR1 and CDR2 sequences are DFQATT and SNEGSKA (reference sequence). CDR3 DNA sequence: TGCAGTGCTAGAGATCGGCGGGGGGGCTCCTACGAGCAGTACTTC. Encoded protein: CSARDRRGGSYEQYF.

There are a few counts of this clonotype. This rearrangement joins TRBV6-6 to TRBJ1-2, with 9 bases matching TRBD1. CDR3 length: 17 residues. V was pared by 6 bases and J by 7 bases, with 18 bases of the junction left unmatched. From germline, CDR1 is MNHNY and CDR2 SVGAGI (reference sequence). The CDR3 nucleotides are TGTGCCAGCAGAACGGGACAGGGAACCCACGAGGGCGGTGGCTACACCTTC. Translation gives CASRTGQGTHEGGGYTF.

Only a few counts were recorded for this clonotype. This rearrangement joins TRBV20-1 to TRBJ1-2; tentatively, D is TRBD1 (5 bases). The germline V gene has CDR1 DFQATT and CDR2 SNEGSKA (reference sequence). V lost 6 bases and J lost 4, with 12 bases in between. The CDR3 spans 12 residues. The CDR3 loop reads CSAPAGGYGYTF. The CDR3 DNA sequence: TGCAGTGCCCCAGCCGGGGGCTATGGCTACACCTTC.

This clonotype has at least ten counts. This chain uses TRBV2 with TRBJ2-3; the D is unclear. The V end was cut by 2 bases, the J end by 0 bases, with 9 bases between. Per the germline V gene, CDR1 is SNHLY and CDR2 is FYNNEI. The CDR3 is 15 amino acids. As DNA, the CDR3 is TGTGCCAGCAGTGAAAGGTATCCCAGCACAGATACGCAGTATTTT. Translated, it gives CASSERYPSTDTQYF.

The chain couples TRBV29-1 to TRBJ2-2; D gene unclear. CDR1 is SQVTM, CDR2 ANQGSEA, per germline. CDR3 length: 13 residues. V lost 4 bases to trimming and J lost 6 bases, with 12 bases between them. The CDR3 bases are TGCAGCGTTGGCGAATTGTACGCCGGGGAGCTGTTTTTT. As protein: CSVGELYAGELFF.

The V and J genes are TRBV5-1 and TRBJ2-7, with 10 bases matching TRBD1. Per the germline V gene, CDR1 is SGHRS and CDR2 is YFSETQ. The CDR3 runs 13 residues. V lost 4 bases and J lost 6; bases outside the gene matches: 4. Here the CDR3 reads CASSATGGSEQYF. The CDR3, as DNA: TGCGCCAGCAGCGCGACAGGGGGCTCCGAGCAGTACTTC.

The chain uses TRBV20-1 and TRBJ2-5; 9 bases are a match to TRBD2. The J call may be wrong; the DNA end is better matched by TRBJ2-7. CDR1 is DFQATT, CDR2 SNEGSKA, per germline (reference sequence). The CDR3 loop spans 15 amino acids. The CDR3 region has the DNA TGCAGTGCTAGAGATATACTAGCGGGCACTTACGAGCAGTACTTC. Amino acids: CSARDILAGTYEQYF.

In DNA form, the CDR3 reads TGTGCCACCTCGGACAGGAGCTACGAGCAGTACTTC. This codes for CATSDRSYEQYF. The chain recombines TRBV6-1 with TRBJ2-7; 7 bases are shared with TRBD1. CDR3 length equals 12 residues. Germline V lookup: CDR1 MNHNS, CDR2 SASEGT. Trimming removed 10 bases from V and 3 bases from J; junction bases left unmatched: 6.